The 18 T cell receptor beta chains given below trace back to one sample, sequenced in a study of OX40 agonist ivuxolimab in advanced cancers. Method: immunoSEQ multiplex PCR; TCRdb's copy keeps in-frame clones and lacks some. The table has 30,000 to 40,000 clones, 80% to 85% seen once. The material was CD4+ or CD8+ T cells sorted from blood, obtained in a trial of the OX40 agonist ivuxolimab. Receptors originate from an adult with an advanced solid tumor such as melanoma, head and neck, liver or kidney cancer.

The chain has TRBV25-1 and TRBJ2-5, with D unclear. This CDR3 spans 12 amino acids. V lost 4 bases to trimming and J lost 1 base, with 4 bases between them. The germline V gene encodes CDR1 MGHDK and CDR2 SYGVNS. This CDR3 reads CASSAVQETQYF. The CDR3 bases are TGTGCCAGCAGTGCAGTCCAAGAGACCCAGTACTTC.

The V call is TRBV28, the J call TRBJ1-1; D is undetermined. The CDR3 totals 13 residues. CDR1 and CDR2 (germline): MDHEN, SYDVKM. Trimming stripped 3 bases from V and 0 bases from J, with 5 bases between. CDR3: CASSFNLNTEAFF. The DNA for the CDR3 is TGTGCCAGCAGTTTCAACCTGAACACTGAAGCTTTCTTT. The full variable domain, rest sourced from reference TRBV28 and TRBJ1-1, is DVKVTQSSRYLVKRTGEKVFLECVQDMDHENMFWYRQDPGLGLRLIYFSYDVKMKEKGDIPEGYSVSREKKERFSLILESASTNQTSMYLCASSFNLNTEAFFGQGTRLTVV.

V usage is TRBV11-2 and J usage is TRBJ1-2, with D perhaps matching TRBD1 (5 bases). This CDR3 has 17 amino acids. Germline assignment: CDR1 SGHAT and CDR2 FQNNGV. The V and J ends lost 4 bases and 0 bases respectively, with 18 bases between them. In DNA form, the CDR3 reads TGTGCCAGCAGCTCTGAACCAACCGGGGGAACTAACTATGGCTACACCTTC. Its translation is CASSSEPTGGTNYGYTF.

A remark on this clone: This may stem from a read error, because a much larger clone lies one nucleotide away. The chain couples TRBV7-9 to TRBJ2-2; 9 nucleotides align to TRBD1. Trimming removed 7 bases from V and 4 bases from J; junction bases left unmatched: 7. This CDR3 has 15 residues. The germline V gene encodes CDR1 SEHNR and CDR2 FQNEAQ (reference sequence). CDR3 bases: TGTGCCAGCACCCCGGGACAGGGAGGCACCGGGGAGCTGTTTTTT. Encoded protein: CASTPGQGGTGELFF.

The chain employs TRBV28 and TRBJ2-5; tentative D call: TRBD2 (7 bases). Trimming cost V 2 bases and J 4 bases, with 20 bases left between them. CDR1 MDHEN and CDR2 SYDVKM come from the germline V gene. The CDR3 is 17 residues long. The CDR3 DNA sequence: TGTGCCAGCAGTTTACCCCAAGGGGGGGGACCCACAGAGACCCAGTACTTC. Protein product: CASSLPQGGGPTETQYF.

This clone appeared once. This chain connects TRBV6-5 to TRBJ2-7; 11 nucleotides agree with TRBD1. CDR1 MNHEY and CDR2 SVGAGI come from the germline V gene. V shed 6 bases, J shed 3 bases, and the junction held 4 bases outside the gene matches. CDR3 length: 14 residues. Here the CDR3 reads CASRVDRGHYEQYF. CDR3 DNA sequence: TGTGCCAGCAGGGTGGACAGGGGGCACTACGAGCAGTACTTC.

The chain joins TRBV14 to TRBJ2-2; D remains ambiguous. CDR1 SGHDN and CDR2 FVKESK come from the germline V gene. The CDR3 is 15 residues long. V was pared by 3 bases and J by 6 bases, with 14 bases between. DNA for the CDR3: TGTGCCAGCAGCCATACCATCGAGAAACCCGGGGAGCTGTTTTTT. It is translated as CASSHTIEKPGELFF.

The chain uses TRBV28 and TRBJ2-2; 8 bases fit TRBD1. The germline CDR1 and CDR2 sequences are MDHEN and SYDVKM. The length of the CDR3 is 17 residues. Unmatched junction bases numbered 13, after V lost 5 bases and J lost 5 bases. The CDR3 sequence is CASSPDREGFGTGELFF. The CDR3 nucleotides read TGTGCCAGCAGTCCGGACAGGGAAGGATTTGGGACCGGGGAGCTGTTTTTT.

The chain uses TRBV11-2 and TRBJ2-5; D remains ambiguous. The CDR3 has 14 residues. The V end lost 0 bases, the J end lost 3 bases, and 8 bases lay between the germline ends. Germline CDR1 and CDR2: SGHAT and FQNNGV. CDR3 protein: CASSLDRRKETQYF. DNA for the CDR3: TGTGCCAGCAGCTTAGACAGGCGGAAAGAGACCCAGTACTTC.

This clone occurred once. The same CDR3 is also encoded by other DNA sequences in this sample. The rearrangement joins TRBV27 to TRBJ1-2, with 8 bases identical to TRBD1. The CDR3 covers 16 residues. Trimming at V came to 1 base and at J to 5 bases, leaving 9 bases not matched to a gene. The germline V gene encodes CDR1 MNHEY and CDR2 SMNVEV (reference sequence). The CDR3 DNA sequence: TGTGCCAGCAGTTTATTGGCAGGGGGCCGCCTATATGGCTACACCTTC. Translated: CASSLLAGGRLYGYTF.

The V call is TRBV27, the J call TRBJ2-7; unclear D gene. Trimming cost V 0 bases and J 2 bases, with 26 bases left between them. CDR1 is MNHEY and CDR2 is SMNVEV in the germline V gene (reference sequence). This CDR3 has 20 residues. In nucleotides, the CDR3 is TGTGCCAGCAGTTTATCGGCCCCCTCGTTTACTATTCCGAACCCCTACGAGCAGTACTTC. Protein product: CASSLSAPSFTIPNPYEQYF.

The genes are TRBV5-1 and TRBJ2-1, with D possibly TRBD1 on 5 matching bases. V was shortened by 3 bases and J by 5 bases, with 12 bases between the two germline ends. The CDR3 totals 14 residues. Looked up from germline, CDR1 is SGHRS and CDR2 is YFSETQ. The chain's CDR3 is CASSSLGQDNEQFF. In nucleotides, the CDR3 is TGCGCCAGCAGCTCCCTAGGACAAGACAATGAGCAGTTCTTC.

The V and J genes are TRBV27 and TRBJ1-4; no reliable D call. Trimming left V 7 bases short and J 3 bases short, with 15 bases between. The CDR3 has 15 amino acids. Germline lookup yields CDR1 MNHEY and CDR2 SMNVEV (reference sequence). Here the CDR3 reads CASKPSRQSNEKLFF. CDR3 DNA: TGTGCCAGCAAACCCTCCCGTCAATCTAATGAAAAACTGTTTTTT.

V usage is TRBV19 and J usage is TRBJ2-5, with D perhaps TRBD2 (5 bases). The J call is uncertain, as TRBJ2-7 better fits the DNA end. CDR1 is LNHDA, CDR2 SQIVND, per germline (reference sequence). The CDR3 spans 14 residues. The CDR3 loop reads CASSSTAGGYEQYF. The DNA of the CDR3 is TGTGCCAGTAGTTCCACTGCGGGCGGATACGAGCAGTACTTC.

J is TRBJ2-1 and V is TRBV14; 14 nucleotides align to TRBD2. The CDR3 sequence is 18 residues long. V shed 4 bases, J shed 7 bases, and the junction held 12 bases outside the gene matches. CDR1 and CDR2 from the germline V gene are SGHDN and FVKESK. The CDR3 here is CASSPRLAGGPSRNEQFF. The CDR3 bases are TGTGCCAGCAGCCCTCGACTAGCGGGAGGGCCGTCGAGAAATGAGCAGTTCTTC.

This rearrangement joins TRBV7-9 to TRBJ2-2; TRBD2 matches at 9 bases. With V trimmed by 5 bases and J by 6 bases, 7 bases remained unmatched. Germline V gene data show CDR1 as SEHNR and CDR2 as FQNEAQ (reference sequence). The CDR3 is 15 residues long. The CDR3 nucleotides read TGTGCCAGCAGCCTCGGGGAGCGGGAGGCCGGGGAGCTGTTTTTT. Translating gives CASSLGEREAGELFF.

V gene TRBV9 combines with J gene TRBJ1-1, with D possibly TRBD1 on 5 matching bases. Trimming cost V 3 bases and J 4 bases, with 13 bases left between them. CDR1 and CDR2 from the germline V gene are SGDLS and YYNGEE. The CDR3 consists of 14 residues. The CDR3 sequence: CASSEQVGGTEAFF. In nucleotides, the CDR3 is TGTGCCAGCAGCGAACAGGTCGGGGGCACTGAAGCTTTCTTT.

The chain uses TRBV9 and TRBJ2-1, with TRBD1 matching over 9 bases. Germline V gives CDR1 SGDLS, CDR2 YYNGEE. This CDR3 has 15 residues. The V and J ends lost 4 bases and 7 bases, in that order; junction bases with no gene match: 9. The CDR3, as DNA: TGTGCCAGCAGCTCTCCGGGACAGGGAGATAATGAGCAGTTCTTC. Translating it yields CASSSPGQGDNEQFF.